This TCR beta chain originates from a study of post-analysis software for immune sequencing data. Study background: Courses of disease covered relapsing-remitting, secondary progressive and progressive-relapsing multiple sclerosis.

Researchers reported that TCR beta cDNA libraries carried unique molecular identifiers. It was from about 1 to 10 million T cells that some 460,000 cDNA molecules came. TCRdb re-called the PCR reads with MiXCR, one entry per CDR3 protein. Of approximately 630,000 distinct CDR3 sequences detected, 55% to 70% appear once; the ten largest clones hold about 11%. As regards this clonotype: As yet, its antigen is unknown.

Whole-study findings and limits: Analysis by F measure revealed that same-batch samples clustered strongly together. Controls' normalized Chao1 diversity significantly exceeded that of multiple sclerosis patients. The five TRBV segments detected at higher frequency in patients than in controls included TRBV5-6, TRBV5-1 and TRBV20-1.

This CDR3 spans 15 amino acids. Per germline, CDR1 SNHLY and CDR2 FYNNEI. V shed 7 bases and J shed 2 bases, with 18 bases lying between them. Specimen: blood. This TCR derives from a girl aged 2-9 years with multiple sclerosis. The V gene is TRBV2, the J gene TRBJ2-7; possible D gene TRBD1, 6 bases. CDR3 protein: CASTSPQDRAYEQYF. CDR3 DNA: TGTGCCAGCACTTCTCCCCAGGACAGAGCCTACGAGCAGTACTTC.